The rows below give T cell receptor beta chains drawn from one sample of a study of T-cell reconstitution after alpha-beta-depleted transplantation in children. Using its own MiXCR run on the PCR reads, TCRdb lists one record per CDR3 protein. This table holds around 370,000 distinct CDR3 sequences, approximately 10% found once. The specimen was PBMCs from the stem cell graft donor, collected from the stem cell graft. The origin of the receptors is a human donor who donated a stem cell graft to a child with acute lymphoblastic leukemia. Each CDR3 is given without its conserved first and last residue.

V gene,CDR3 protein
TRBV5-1,ASSLVGQVNNEQF
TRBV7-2,ASSSGTSTYNEQF
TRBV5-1,ASSFGQGDQPQH
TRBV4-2,ASSQRAGEGYGGYT
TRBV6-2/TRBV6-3,ASTYRHSYNEQF
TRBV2,ASKVQNQETQY
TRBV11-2,ASSSISGRGGNEQF
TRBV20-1,SARGSRTSRSSYNEQF
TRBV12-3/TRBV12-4,ASSLGGENIQY
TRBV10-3,AISEPGQRTDTQY
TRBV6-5,ASSRQGLNSPLH
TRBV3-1,TSSPLAGLAGSTDTQY
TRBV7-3,ASSPHSGRIYNEQF
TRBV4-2,ASSLRRAGGFSYEQY
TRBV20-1,SARRVQRGGSEQF
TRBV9,ASSPRPTMIPTNQY
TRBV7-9,ASSFGPAYNEQF
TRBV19,ASRGGGAAYEQY
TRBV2,ASSVQGNNEQF
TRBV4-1,ASSRTGVPGNTIY
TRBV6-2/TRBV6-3,ASSYSRDAGELSLH
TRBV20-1,SATGTGTSGRNEQF
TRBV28,ASSSLFGREANYGYT
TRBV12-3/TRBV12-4,ASSFVDRDQPQH
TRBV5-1,ASSSPRTGGTYEQY
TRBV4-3,ASSPRERGGTGELF
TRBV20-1,SASRAGGHNEQF
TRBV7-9,ASSLPVHYEQY
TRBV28,ASSPGLAGDMNEQF
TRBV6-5,ASSYSGTRHTDTQY
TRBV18,ASSTQSGSNSPLH
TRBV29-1,SVGLAGGGPDTQY
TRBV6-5,ASSRAGTTINSPLH
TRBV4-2,ASSQGVAGAYEQY
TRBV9,ASSVFSGGGNGYT
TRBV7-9,ALQSPDRRVYEQY
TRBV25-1,ASSEYNEQF
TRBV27,ASSLYLGDRGLETQY
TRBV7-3,ASSPLPADGELF
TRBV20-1,SARPGGHEQY
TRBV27,ASSLSMADNDYEQY
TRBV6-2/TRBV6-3,ASSYGPGVDSYEQY
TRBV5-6,ASSLVGRNTEAF
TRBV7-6,ASSPRRDGGPGELF
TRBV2,ASSELGAGAGEAF
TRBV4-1,ASSQNPVGPGQEF
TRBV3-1,ASSQQGGGTEAF
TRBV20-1,SVPKRGGSYEQY
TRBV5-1,ASRVGPQETQY
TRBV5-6,ASSFAETQY
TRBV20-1,SGREYGGTDTQY
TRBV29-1,SVVGSHSYNEQF
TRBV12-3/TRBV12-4,ASTQPGQGLHEQF
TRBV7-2,ASSFTGFRTEAF
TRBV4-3,ASSLRGTGELF
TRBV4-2,ASSHRSALGGNTIY
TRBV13,ASSRNRVGTEAF
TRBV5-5,ASSFAGLSNQPQH
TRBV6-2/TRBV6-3,ASSYVLGQAYEQY
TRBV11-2,ASSLIQLGTSWHEQY